This T cell receptor beta chain was captured by sequencing in a study of T cell repertoires in cytomegalovirus infection. Study-wide results and limits: Based on cumulative public TCR beta family frequency, carriers of CMV plus the relevant HLA were identified.

CDR1 is SGHVS and CDR2 is FQNEAQ in the germline V gene. The V and J ends lost 2 bases and 9 bases, in that order; junction bases with no gene match: 13. The CDR3 is 17 residues long. TCRdb reprocessed the reads via MiXCR and lists one record per CDR3 protein. This table has 75,000 to 100,000 distinct CDR3 sequences, about 29% appearing once. Concerning this clonotype itself: Its cognate antigen is unknown.

The TCR comes from a human donor in good health (CMV status not recorded). Some clones in this sample may be carry-over from other donors' samples. The sequenced sample was CD8+ T cells from cultured PBMCs, obtained from culture after CMV antigen stimulation. This rearrangement joins TRBV7-8 to TRBJ1-6, with 7 positions matching TRBD1. The CDR3 loop reads CASSLRGWGQQPSPLHF. The CDR3 DNA reads TGTGCCAGCAGCTTAAGGGGGTGGGGACAGCAACCTTCACCCCTCCACTTT.